This T cell receptor beta chain derives from a study of T cells in Graves' hyperthyroidism and ophthalmopathy. General observations from the study: Ophthalmopathy onset followed model prediction by a median roughly 6.5 months.

The germline V gene has CDR1 SGHNT and CDR2 YYREEE (reference sequence). CDR3 size: 15 residues. V was cut by 4 bases and J by 0 bases, with 13 bases left in between. Amplification targeted TCR beta CDR3 regions from RNA transcripts. First-round RT-PCR targeting the TCR CDR3 was performed with the HTBI primer set. TCRdb re-derived calls from the multiplex PCR reads in MiXCR, one entry per CDR3 protein. Here the sample spans 280,000 or so distinct CDR3 sequences, over 12% being singletons. Notes on this clonotype: The antigen is unknown.

Clinical symptoms, serum thyroxine and TRAb, thyroid ultrasound and orbital computed tomography were used for the diagnoses. What was sequenced was blood. The clonotype was recovered from a woman aged 45-65 years with Graves' hyperthyroidism that later progressed to Graves' ophthalmopathy. The V call is TRBV5-4, the J call TRBJ1-2; D unclear. The CDR3 spells CASSPPQQANYGYTF. The CDR3 bases are TGTGCCAGCAGCCCCCCGCAGCAAGCTAACTATGGCTACACCTTC.